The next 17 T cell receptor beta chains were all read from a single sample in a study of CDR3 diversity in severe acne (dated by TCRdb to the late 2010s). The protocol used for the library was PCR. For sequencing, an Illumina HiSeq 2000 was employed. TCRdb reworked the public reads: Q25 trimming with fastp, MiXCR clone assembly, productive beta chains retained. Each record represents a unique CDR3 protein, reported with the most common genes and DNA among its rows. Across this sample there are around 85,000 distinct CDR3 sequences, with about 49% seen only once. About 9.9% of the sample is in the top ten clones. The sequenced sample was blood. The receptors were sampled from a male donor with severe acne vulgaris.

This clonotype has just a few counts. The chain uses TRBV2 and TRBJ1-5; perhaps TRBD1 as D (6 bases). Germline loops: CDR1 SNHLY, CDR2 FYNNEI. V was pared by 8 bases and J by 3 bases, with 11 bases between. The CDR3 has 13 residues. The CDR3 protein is CASDTGSNQPQHF. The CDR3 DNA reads TGTGCCAGCGACACAGGGTCCAATCAGCCCCAGCATTTT.

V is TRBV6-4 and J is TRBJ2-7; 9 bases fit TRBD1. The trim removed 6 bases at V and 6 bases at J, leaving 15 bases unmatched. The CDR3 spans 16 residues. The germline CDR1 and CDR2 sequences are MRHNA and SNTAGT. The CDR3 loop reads CASRDRGGRNPSEQYF. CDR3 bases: TGTGCCAGCAGGGACAGGGGAGGGCGAAACCCTTCCGAGCAGTACTTC.

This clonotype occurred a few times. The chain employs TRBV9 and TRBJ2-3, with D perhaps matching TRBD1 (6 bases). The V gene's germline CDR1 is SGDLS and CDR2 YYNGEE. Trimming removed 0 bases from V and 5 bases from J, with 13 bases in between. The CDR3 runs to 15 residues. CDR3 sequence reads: CASSVVWGPLDTQYF. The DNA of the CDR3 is TGTGCCAGCAGCGTAGTTTGGGGGCCGTTAGATACGCAGTATTTT.

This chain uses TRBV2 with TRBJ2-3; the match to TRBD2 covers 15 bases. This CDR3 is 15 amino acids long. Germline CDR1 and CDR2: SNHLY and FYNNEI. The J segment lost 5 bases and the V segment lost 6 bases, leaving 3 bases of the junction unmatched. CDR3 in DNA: TGTGCCAGCAGGATGGGACTAGCGGGAGGAGATACGCAGTATTTT. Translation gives CASRMGLAGGDTQYF. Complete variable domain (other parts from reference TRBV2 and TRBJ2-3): EPEVTQTPSHQVTQMGQEVILRCVPISNHLYFYWYRQILGQKVEFLVSFYNNEISEKSEIFDDQFSVERPDGSNFTLKIRSTKLEDSAMYFCASRMGLAGGDTQYFGPGTRLTVL.

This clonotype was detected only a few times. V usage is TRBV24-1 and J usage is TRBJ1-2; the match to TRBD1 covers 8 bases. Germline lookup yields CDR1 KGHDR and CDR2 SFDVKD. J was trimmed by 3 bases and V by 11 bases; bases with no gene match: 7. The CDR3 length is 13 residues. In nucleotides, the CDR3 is TGTGCCAGCGGACAGGGCCAGGACTATGGCTACACCTTC. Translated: CASGQGQDYGYTF.

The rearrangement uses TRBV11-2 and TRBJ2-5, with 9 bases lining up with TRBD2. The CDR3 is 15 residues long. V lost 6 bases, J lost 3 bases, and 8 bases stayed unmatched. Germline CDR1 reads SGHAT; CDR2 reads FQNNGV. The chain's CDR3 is CASSSVAGEEETQYF. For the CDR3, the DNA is TGTGCCAGCAGTTCGGTAGCGGGAGAGGAAGAGACCCAGTACTTC. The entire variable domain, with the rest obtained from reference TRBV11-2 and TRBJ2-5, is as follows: EAGVAQSPRYKIIEKRQSVAFWCNPISGHATLYWYQQILGQGPKLLIQFQNNGVVDDSQLPKDRFSAERLKGVDSTLKIQPAKLEDSAVYLCASSSVAGEEETQYFGPGTRLLVL.

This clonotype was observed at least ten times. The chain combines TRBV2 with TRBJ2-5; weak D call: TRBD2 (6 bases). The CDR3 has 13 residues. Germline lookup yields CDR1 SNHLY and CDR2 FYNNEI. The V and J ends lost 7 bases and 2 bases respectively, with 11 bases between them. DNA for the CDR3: TGTGCCAGCATGAGGGGACTTCAAGAGACCCAGTACTTC. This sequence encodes CASMRGLQETQYF.

The CDR3 DNA sequence: TGTGCCAGTAGACGGGGACAGGGCCAAGAGACCCAGTACTTC. Its protein product is CASRRGQGQETQYF. The chain uses TRBV19 and TRBJ2-5, with TRBD1 identical over 9 bases. The CDR3 spans 14 residues. J was trimmed by 1 base and V by 6 bases; bases with no gene match: 3. Germline V CDR1 and CDR2: LNHDA, SQIVND (reference sequence).

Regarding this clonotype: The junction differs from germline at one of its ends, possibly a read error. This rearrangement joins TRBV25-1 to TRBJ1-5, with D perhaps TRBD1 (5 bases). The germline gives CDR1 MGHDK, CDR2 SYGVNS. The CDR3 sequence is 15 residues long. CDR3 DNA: TGTGCCAGCGGTGAAGAGGGGCGGGGAAATCAGCCCCAGCATTTT. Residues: CASGEEGRGNQPQHF.

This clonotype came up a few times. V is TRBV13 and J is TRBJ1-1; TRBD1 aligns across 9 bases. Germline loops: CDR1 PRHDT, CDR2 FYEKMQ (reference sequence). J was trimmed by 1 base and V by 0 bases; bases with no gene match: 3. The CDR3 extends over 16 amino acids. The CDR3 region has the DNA TGTGCCAGCAGCTTAGGACAGGGGGCGTGGAACACTGAAGCTTTCTTT. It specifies CASSLGQGAWNTEAFF.

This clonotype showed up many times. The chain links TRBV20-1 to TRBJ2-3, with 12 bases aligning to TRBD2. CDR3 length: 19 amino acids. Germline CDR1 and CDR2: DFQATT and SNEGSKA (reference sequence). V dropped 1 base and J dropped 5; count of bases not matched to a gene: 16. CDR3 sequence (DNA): TGCAGTGCTAGAGGTGGTCCGATGCTAGCGGGGGGGCCAATAGATACGCAGTATTTT. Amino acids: CSARGGPMLAGGPIDTQYF.

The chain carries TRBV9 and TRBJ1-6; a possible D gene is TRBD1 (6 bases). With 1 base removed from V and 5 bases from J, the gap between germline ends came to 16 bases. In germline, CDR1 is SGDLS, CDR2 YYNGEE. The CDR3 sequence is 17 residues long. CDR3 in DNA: TGTGCCAGCAGCGTAAGTCCGGACAGCTCACATAATTCACCCCTCCACTTT. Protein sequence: CASSVSPDSSHNSPLHF.

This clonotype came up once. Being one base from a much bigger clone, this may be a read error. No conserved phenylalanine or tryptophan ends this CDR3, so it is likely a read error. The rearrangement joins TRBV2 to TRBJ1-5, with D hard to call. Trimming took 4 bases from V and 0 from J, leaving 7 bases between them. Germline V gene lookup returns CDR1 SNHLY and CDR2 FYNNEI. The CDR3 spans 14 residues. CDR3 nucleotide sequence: TGTGCCAGCAGTGGGGCGTTTAGCAATCAGCCCCAGCATTTA. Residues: CASSGAFSNQPQHL.

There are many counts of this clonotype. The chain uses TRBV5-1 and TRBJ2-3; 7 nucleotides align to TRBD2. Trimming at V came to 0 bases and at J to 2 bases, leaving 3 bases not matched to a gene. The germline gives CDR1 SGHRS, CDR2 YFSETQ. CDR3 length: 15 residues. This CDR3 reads CASSLGSGTTDTQYF. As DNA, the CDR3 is TGCGCCAGCAGCTTGGGGAGCGGGACCACAGATACGCAGTATTTT.

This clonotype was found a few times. CDR3 sequence reads: CASSEDNRQETQYF. CDR3 bases: TGTGCCAGCAGTGAAGACAATCGACAAGAGACCCAGTACTTC. The rearrangement joins TRBV25-1 to TRBJ2-5; D gene ambiguous. CDR3 length: 14 residues. V lost 2 bases and J 2 bases, leaving 9 bases between the germline ends. The germline V gene has CDR1 MGHDK and CDR2 SYGVNS.

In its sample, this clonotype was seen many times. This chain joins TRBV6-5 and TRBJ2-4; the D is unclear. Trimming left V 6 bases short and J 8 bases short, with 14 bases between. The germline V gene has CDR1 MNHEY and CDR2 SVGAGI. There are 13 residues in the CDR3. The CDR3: CASSPWTSDIQYF. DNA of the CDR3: TGTGCCAGCAGCCCATGGACCTCAGACATTCAGTACTTC.

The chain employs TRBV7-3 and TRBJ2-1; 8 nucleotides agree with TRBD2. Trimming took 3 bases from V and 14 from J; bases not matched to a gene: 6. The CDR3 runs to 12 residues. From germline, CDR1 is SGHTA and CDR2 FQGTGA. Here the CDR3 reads CASSFSGNGEFF. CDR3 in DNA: TGTGCCAGCAGCTTTAGCGGGAACGGCGAGTTCTTC.